What follows describes a single T cell receptor beta chain. Its target is not known. Germline assignment: CDR1 MGHRA and CDR2 YSYEKL. The length of the CDR3 is 15 residues. Trimming left V 0 bases short and J 5 bases short, with 12 bases between. TCRdb's table, derived via immunoSEQ multiplex PCR, lists solely in-frame clones and lacks some. The data hold around 190,000 clones, with approximately 78% observed a single time. These data originate in a study of cytomegalovirus exposure and HLA in healthy donors. Findings and caveats of the study: For most TCR sequences rarity was the rule, although some public TCRs occurred in many donors. A subsequent analysis found that TCR clusters from the first cohort also tended to co-occur in the approximately 130 validation repertoires, with approximately 95% of cluster scores above 0. The authors enumerated 150 to 200 TCR beta chains as linked to cytomegalovirus. Confirmation in vitro established that a few CMV-associated chains were specific for CMV antigens.

The V call is TRBV4-1, the J call TRBJ2-3; possible D gene TRBD2, 5 bases. Sequences were obtained from PBMCs. This clonotype was obtained from a woman aged 25 to 39 in good health and CMV-seronegative. CDR3 DNA: TGCGCCAGCAGCCAAGATCCGGGGTTCGTAGATACGCAGTATTTT. Translation gives CASSQDPGFVDTQYF.